This TCR beta chain originates from a study of T cells in women clearing cervical HPV infection. About the study: Controls gave blood once infection was undetectable; cases at lesion identification.

Prevalent HPV16 infections were excluded; only incident single HPV16 infections included. General study results and limits: Unknown T-cell numbers per sample may underlie the richness differences.

CDR3 length: 15 amino acids. Per the germline V gene, CDR1 is LNHDA and CDR2 is SQIVND (reference sequence). The V gene end was trimmed by 3 bases and the J gene end by 5 bases; junction bases not matched to a gene: 5. The protocol was immunoSEQ multiplex PCR, while the TCRdb copy is restricted to in-frame clones and leaves out a portion. The sample table includes approximately 44,000 clones. Remarks on this clone: The antigen is unknown. The read gets to within 3 residues of the CDR3 end, and the germline J gene fills in the rest.

J is TRBJ1-5 and V is TRBV19; 9 bases agree with TRBD1. Input material: blood buffy coat. The sequence derives from a woman between 18 and 75 years old with a cervical HPV16 infection that either progressed to CIN3+ or cleared (not recorded which). The CDR3 loop reads CASSIKDRGDQPQHF. The part of the CDR3 DNA that was read is TGTGCCAGTAGTATCAAGGACAGGGGCGATCAGCCC.